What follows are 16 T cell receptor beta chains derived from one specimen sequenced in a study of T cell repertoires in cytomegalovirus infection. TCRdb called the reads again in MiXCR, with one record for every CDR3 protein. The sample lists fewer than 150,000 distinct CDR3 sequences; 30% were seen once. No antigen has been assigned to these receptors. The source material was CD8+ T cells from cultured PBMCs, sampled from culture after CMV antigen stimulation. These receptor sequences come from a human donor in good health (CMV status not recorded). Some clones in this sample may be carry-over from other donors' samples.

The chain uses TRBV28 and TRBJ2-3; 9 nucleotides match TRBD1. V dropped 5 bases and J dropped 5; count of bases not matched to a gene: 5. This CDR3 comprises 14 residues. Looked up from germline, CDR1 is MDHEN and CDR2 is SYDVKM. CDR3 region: CASSPQDRGDTQYF. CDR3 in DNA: TGTGCCAGCAGTCCCCAGGACAGGGGAGATACGCAGTATTTT.

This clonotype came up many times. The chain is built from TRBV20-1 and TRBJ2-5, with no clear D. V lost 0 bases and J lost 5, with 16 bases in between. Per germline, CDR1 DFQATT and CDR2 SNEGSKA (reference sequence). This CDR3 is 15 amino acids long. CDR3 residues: CSARDLRVARETQYF. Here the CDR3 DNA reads TGCAGTGCTAGAGATCTTCGGGTAGCACGCGAGACCCAGTACTTC.

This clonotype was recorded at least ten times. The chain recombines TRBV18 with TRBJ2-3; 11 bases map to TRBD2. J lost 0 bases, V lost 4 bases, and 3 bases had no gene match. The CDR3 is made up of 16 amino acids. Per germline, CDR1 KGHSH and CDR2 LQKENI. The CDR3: CASSLRTSGSTDTQYF. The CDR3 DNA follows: TGTGCCAGCTCACTTCGGACTAGCGGGAGCACAGATACGCAGTATTTT.

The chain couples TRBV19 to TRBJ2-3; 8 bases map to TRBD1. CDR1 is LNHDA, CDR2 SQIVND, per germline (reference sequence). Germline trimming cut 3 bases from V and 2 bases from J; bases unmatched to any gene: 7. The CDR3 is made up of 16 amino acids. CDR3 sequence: CASSIEDRAYTDTQYF. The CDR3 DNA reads TGTGCCAGTAGTATCGAGGACAGGGCCTACACAGATACGCAGTATTTT.

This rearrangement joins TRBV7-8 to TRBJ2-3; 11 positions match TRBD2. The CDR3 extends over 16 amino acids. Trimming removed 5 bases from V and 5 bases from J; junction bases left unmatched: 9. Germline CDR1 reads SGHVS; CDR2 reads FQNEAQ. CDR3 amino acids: CASSPLTSGDGDTQYF. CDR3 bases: TGTGCCAGCAGCCCGTTGACTAGCGGGGATGGAGATACGCAGTATTTT.

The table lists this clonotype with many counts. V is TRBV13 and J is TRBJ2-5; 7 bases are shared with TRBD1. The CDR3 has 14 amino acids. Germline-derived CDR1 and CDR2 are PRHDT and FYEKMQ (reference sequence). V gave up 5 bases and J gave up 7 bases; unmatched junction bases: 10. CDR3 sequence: CASSEGQAQGTQYF. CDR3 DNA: TGTGCCAGCAGCGAAGGACAGGCCCAGGGGACCCAGTACTTC.

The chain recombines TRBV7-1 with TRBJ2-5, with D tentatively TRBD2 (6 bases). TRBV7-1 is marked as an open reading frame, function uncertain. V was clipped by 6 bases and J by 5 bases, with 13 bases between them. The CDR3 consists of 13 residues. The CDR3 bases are TGTGCCAGCAGAGCGGGTTTGGGGGAGACCCAGTACTTC. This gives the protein CASRAGLGETQYF.

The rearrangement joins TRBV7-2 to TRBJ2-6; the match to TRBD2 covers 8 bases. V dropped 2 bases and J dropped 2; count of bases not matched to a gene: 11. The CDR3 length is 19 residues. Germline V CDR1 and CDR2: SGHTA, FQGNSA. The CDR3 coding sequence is TGTGCCAGCAGCTTATATGTACGGCGGGGGGTAACTGGGGCCAACGTCCTGACTTTC. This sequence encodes CASSLYVRRGVTGANVLTF.

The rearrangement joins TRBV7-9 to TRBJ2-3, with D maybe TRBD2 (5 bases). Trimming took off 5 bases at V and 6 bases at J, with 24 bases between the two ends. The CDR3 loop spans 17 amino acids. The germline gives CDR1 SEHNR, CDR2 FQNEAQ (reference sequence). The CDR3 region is CASSVPPRTDGRDTQYF. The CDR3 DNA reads TGTGCCAGCAGCGTACCCCCCCGGACTGACGGGCGGGATACGCAGTATTTT.

The CDR3 nucleotides read TGCAGCCTGGGGGGGGCCCTTGGGTACAATGAGCAGTTCTTC. This translates into CSLGGALGYNEQFF. This chain uses TRBV29-1 with TRBJ2-1, with TRBD2 as a possible D gene (7 bases). V shed 8 bases and J shed 4 bases, with 18 bases lying between them. The CDR3 spans 14 residues. In germline, CDR1 is SQVTM, CDR2 ANQGSEA.

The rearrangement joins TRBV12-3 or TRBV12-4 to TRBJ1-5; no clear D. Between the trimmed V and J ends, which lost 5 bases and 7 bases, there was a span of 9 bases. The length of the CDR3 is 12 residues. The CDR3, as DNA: TGTGCCAGCAGTATCACTCTCCAGCCCCAGCATTTT. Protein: CASSITLQPQHF.

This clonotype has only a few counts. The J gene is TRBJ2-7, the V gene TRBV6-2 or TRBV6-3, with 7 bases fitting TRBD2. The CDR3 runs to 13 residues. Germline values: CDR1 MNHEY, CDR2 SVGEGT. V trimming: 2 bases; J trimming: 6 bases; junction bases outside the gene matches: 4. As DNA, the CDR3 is TGTGCCAGCAGTTACCGGACTAGGAGCGAGCAGTACTTC. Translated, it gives CASSYRTRSEQYF.

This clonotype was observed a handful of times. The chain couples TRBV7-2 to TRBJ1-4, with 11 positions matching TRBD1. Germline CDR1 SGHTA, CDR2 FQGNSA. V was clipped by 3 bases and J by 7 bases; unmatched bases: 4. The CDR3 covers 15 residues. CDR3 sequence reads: CASSFSGTGGEKLFF. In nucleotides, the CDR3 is TGTGCCAGCAGCTTTTCCGGGACAGGGGGTGAAAAACTGTTTTTT.

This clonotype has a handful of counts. CDR3 sequence (DNA): TGCAGTGCTCTTCAGGGATACGAGCAGTACTTC. This encodes CSALQGYEQYF. The rearrangement uses TRBV20-1 and TRBJ2-7, with D possibly TRBD1 on 5 matching bases. Trimming pared 5 bases from V and 4 bases from J, leaving 9 bases between. Per germline, CDR1 DFQATT and CDR2 SNEGSKA (reference sequence). This CDR3 spans 11 amino acids.

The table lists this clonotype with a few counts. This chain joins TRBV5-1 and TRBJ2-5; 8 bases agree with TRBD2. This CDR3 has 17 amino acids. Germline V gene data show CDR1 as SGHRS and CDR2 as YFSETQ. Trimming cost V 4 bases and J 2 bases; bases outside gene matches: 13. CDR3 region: CASSLSGGYGGQETQYF. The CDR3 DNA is TGCGCCAGCAGCCTGTCGGGGGGGTATGGCGGGCAAGAGACCCAGTACTTC.

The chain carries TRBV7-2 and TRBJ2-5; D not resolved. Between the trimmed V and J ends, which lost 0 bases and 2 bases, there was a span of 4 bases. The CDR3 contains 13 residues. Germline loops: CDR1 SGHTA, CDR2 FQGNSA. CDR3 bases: TGTGCCAGCAGCTTAGCTGATCAAGAGACCCAGTACTTC. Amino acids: CASSLADQETQYF.